The clone carrying this TCR beta chain was found many times. TCRdb re-analysed the RT-PCR reads in MiXCR, keeping a single row per CDR3 protein. The sample shows hundreds of thousands of distinct CDR3 sequences, approximately 14% of them seen only once. V shed 5 bases and J 4 bases; nucleotides not matched to a gene: 4. There are 14 residues in the CDR3. Germline V gene lookup returns CDR1 SQVTM and CDR2 ANQGSEA. The V and J genes are TRBV29-1 and TRBJ2-3; 12 nucleotides match TRBD2. This clonotype was obtained from a female donor in good health, serving as a healthy control. The sequencing sample was made of memory CD4+ T cells from blood. CDR3 in amino acids: CSVKTSGSADTQYF. CDR3 DNA: TGCAGCGTTAAGACTAGCGGGAGTGCAGATACGCAGTATTTT.